Sequencing of this T cell receptor (beta chain) was carried out in a study of sequential checkpoint blockade in melanoma. TCRdb's copy holds only in-frame clones and misses some; the assay was immunoSEQ multiplex PCR. Among about 40,000 clones listed, more than 80% were seen once. The treatment denotes: randomized to nivolumab then ipilimumab (arm A) or the reverse (arm B). From thawed PBMCs, live CD3+CD8+ cells negative for CD19 and CD56 were sorted. Trimming shortened V by 0 bases and J by 0 bases, and 6 bases separated the two germline ends. The CDR3 spans 15 residues. Germline-derived CDR1 and CDR2 are LGHNA and YNFKEQ.

Material: CD8+ T cells sorted from blood (inferred from file names), obtained from a patient given nivolumab and ipilimumab in sequence. The receptor's source is a human donor with melanoma. The chain joins TRBV4-2 to TRBJ1-5, with D uncertain. DNA of the CDR3: TGTGCCAGCAGCCAAGAGGTCTATAGCAATCAGCCCCAGCATTTT. Amino acids: CASSQEVYSNQPQHF.